The text below deals with one TCR beta chain. The method was immunoSEQ multiplex PCR; TCRdb's version includes in-frame clones alone and lacks a portion of them. The sample has about 200,000 clones, roughly 90% seen once. The sample comes from a study of blood T cell repertoires in COVID-19. This sequence was found in a man over 45 with COVID-19, enrolled during active disease. Sequences were obtained from peripheral blood.

CDR3 nucleotide sequence: TGTGCCACCAGCAGAGATCTTGGACTAGCGGGATTTGAGACCCAGTACTTC. The encoded protein is CATSRDLGLAGFETQYF. This chain uses TRBV15 with TRBJ2-5; TRBD2 matches at 12 bases. The ends lost 0 bases at V and 5 bases at J; junction bases unmatched: 7. Germline lookup yields CDR1 LNHNV and CDR2 YYDKDF (reference sequence). This CDR3 comprises 17 residues. The entire variable domain, with the rest obtained from reference TRBV15 and TRBJ2-5, is as follows: DAMVIQNPRYQVTQFGKPVTLSCSQTLNHNVMYWYQQKSSQAPKLLFHYYDKDFNNEADTPDNFQSRRPNTSFCFLDIRSPGLGDTAMYLCATSRDLGLAGFETQYFGPGTRLLVL.